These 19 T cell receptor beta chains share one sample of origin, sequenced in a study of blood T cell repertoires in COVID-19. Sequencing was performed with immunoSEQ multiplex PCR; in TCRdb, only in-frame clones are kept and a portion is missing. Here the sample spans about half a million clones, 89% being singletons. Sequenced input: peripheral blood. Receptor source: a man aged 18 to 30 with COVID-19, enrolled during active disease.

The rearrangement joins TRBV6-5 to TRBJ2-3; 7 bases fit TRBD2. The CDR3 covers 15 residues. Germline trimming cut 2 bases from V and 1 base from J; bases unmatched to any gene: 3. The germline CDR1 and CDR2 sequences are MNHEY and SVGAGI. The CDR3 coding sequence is TGTGCCAGCAGTTACCAGCGGGGCCGCACAGATACGCAGTATTTT. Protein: CASSYQRGRTDTQYF.

CDR3 coding DNA: TGTGCCAGCAGCCAAGAGGGCGGGGGGAAAGAGACCCAGTACTTC. This gives the protein CASSQEGGGKETQYF. The rearrangement uses TRBV3-1 (or the pseudogene TRBV3-2) and TRBJ2-5; 8 bases line up with TRBD2. The CDR3 has 15 residues. Germline CDR1 and CDR2: LGHDT and YNNKEL (reference sequence). J was trimmed by 3 bases and V by 0 bases; bases with no gene match: 3.

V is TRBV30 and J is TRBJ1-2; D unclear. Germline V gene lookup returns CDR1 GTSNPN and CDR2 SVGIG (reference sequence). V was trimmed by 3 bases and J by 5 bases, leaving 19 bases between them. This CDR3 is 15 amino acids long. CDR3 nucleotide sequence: TGTGCCTGGAGCGGTCAGTTCAGACTAGCTTATGGCTACACCTTC. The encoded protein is CAWSGQFRLAYGYTF.

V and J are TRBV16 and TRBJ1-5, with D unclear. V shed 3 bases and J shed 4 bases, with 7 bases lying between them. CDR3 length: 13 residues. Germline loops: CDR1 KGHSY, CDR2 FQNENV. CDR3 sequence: CASSQEPNQPQHF. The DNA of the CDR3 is TGTGCCAGCAGCCAGGAGCCTAATCAGCCCCAGCATTTT.

In DNA, the CDR3 is TGTGCCAGCAGCTTGGGACTAGCGAAGAACGAGCAGTACTTC. It encodes CASSLGLAKNEQYF. The chain carries TRBV5-5 and TRBJ2-7; 8 bases align to TRBD2. CDR1 and CDR2 (germline): SGHKS, YYEKEE (reference sequence). After removal of 0 bases from V and 5 bases from J, the junction contained 4 bases not matched to a gene. The CDR3 totals 14 residues.

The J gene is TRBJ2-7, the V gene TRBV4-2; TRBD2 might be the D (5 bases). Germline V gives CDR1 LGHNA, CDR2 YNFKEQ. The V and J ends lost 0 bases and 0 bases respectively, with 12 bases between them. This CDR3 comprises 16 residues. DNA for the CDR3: TGTGCCAGCAGCCAAGAGACTACTGGCAGCTCCTACGAGCAGTACTTC. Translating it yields CASSQETTGSSYEQYF.

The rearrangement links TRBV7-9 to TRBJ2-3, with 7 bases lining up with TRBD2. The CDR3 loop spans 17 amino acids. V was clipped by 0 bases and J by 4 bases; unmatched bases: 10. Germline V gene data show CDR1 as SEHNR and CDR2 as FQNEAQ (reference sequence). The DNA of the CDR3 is TGTGCCAGCAGCTTAGCGCTAACGGGGGGTATCCCAGATACGCAGTATTTT. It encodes CASSLALTGGIPDTQYF.

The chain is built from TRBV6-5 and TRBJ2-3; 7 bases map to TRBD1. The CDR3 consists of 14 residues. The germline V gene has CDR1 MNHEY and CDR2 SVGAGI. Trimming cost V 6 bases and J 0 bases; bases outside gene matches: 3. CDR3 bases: TGTGCCAGCAGCCCGGGACAGAGCACAGATACGCAGTATTTT. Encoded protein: CASSPGQSTDTQYF.

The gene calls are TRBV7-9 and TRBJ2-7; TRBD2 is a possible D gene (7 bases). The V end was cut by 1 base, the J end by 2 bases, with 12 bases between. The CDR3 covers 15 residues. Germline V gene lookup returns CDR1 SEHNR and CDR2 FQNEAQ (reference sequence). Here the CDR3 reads CASSLVVGGPYEQYF. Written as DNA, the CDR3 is TGTGCCAGCAGCTTAGTCGTGGGGGGGCCCTACGAGCAGTACTTC.

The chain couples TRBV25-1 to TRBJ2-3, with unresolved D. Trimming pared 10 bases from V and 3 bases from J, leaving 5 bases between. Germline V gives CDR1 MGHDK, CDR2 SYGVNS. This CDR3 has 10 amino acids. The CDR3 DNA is TGTGCCATCCAGACAGATACGCAGTATTTT. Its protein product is CAIQTDTQYF. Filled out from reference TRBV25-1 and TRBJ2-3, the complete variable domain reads EADIYQTPRYLVIGTGKKITLECSQTMGHDKMYWYQQDPGMELHLIHYSYGVNSTEKGDLSSESTVSRIRTEHFPLTLESARPSHTSQYLCAIQTDTQYFGPGTRLTVL.

The CDR3 DNA is TGTGCCAGCAGCTTCGGGGGGAATCAGCCCCAGCATTTT. Protein: CASSFGGNQPQHF. This sequence joins TRBV7-9 and TRBJ1-5; D perhaps matches TRBD1 (5 bases). The CDR3 consists of 13 residues. With 3 bases removed from V and 4 bases from J, the gap between germline ends came to 7 bases. Germline lookup yields CDR1 SEHNR and CDR2 FQNEAQ (reference sequence).

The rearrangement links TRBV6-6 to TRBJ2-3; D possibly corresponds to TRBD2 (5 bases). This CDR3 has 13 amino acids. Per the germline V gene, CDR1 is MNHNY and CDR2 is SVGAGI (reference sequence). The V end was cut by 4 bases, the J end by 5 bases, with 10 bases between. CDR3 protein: CASSSSLEDTQYF. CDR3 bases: TGTGCCAGCAGTTCCTCACTAGAAGATACGCAGTATTTT.

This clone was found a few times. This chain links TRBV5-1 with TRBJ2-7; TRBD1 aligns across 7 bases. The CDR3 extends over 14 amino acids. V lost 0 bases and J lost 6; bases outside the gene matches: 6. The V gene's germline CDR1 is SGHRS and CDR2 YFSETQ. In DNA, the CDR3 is TGCGCCAGCAGCTTGGCCGTAGGGGGCGGCGAGCAGTACTTC. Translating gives CASSLAVGGGEQYF.

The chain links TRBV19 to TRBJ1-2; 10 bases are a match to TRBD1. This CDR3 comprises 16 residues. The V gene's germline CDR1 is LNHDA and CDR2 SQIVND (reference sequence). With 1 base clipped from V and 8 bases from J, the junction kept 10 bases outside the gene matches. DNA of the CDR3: TGTGCCAGTAGTATAGCGGGGACAGGGGCCTCCGGAGGCTACACCTTC. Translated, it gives CASSIAGTGASGGYTF.

Here the CDR3 reads CASSPLGRKREDYEQYF. CDR3 in DNA: TGTGCCAGCAGCCCGTTAGGTAGGAAGCGGGAAGACTACGAGCAGTACTTC. V usage is TRBV4-2 and J usage is TRBJ2-7, with 7 bases that match TRBD2. The germline V gene encodes CDR1 LGHNA and CDR2 YNFKEQ. V shed 4 bases and J 3 bases; nucleotides not matched to a gene: 15. This CDR3 is 17 amino acids long.

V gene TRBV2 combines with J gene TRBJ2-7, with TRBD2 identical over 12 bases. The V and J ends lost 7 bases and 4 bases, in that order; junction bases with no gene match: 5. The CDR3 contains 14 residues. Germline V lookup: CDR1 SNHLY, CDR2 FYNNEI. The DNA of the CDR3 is TGTGCCAGCATCCGACTAGCGGGAGTGTACGAGCAGTACTTC. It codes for CASIRLAGVYEQYF.

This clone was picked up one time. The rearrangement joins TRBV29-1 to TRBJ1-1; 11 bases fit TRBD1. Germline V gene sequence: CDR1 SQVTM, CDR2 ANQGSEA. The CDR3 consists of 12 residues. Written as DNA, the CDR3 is TGCAGGGGGGACAGGGGGATAACTGAAGCTTTCTTT. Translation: CRGDRGITEAFF.

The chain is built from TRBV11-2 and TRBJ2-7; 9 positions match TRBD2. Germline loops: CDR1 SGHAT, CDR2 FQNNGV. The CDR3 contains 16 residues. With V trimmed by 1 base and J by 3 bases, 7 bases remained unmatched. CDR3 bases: TGTGCCAGCAGCTTAGTCCTTCTAGCGGGATTCTACGAGCAGTACTTC. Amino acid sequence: CASSLVLLAGFYEQYF.

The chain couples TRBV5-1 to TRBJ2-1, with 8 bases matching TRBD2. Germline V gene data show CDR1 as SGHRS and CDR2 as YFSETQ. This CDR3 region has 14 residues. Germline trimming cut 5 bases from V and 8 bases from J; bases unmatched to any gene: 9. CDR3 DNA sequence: TGCGCCAGCAGTTCAGCGGGAGAGTTCGATGAGCAGTTCTTC. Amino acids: CASSSAGEFDEQFF. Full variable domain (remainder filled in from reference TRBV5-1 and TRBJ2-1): KAGVTQTPRYLIKTRGQQVTLSCSPISGHRSVSWYQQTPGQGLQFLFEYFSETQRNKGNFPGRFSGRQFSNSRSEMNVSTLELGDSALYLCASSSAGEFDEQFFGPGTRLTVL.